The entry that follows covers one T cell receptor beta chain sequence. TCRdb re-called the 5' RACE reads; one entry per CDR3 protein, DNA not given. This sample's table reports around 40,000 distinct CDR3 sequences. The data were obtained in a study of monozygotic twins with inflammatory bowel disease. Germline CDR1 is SGHTA and CDR2 is FQGNSA. The CDR3 is 13 residues long. The receptor was derived from a human donor with ulcerative colitis or Crohn's disease, or a healthy co-twin of an affected twin (not recorded which). The sample comprised blood. This rearrangement joins TRBV7-2 to TRBJ2-7; TCRdb proposes TRBD1, but this gene call is untestable without DNA. This CDR3 reads CASSLYRAYEQYF. The full variable domain, with the rest looked up from reference TRBV7-2 and TRBJ2-7, is GAGVSQSPSNKVTEKGKDVELRCDPISGHTALYWYRQSLGQGLEFLIYFQGNSAPDKSGLPSDRFSAERTGGSVSTLTIQRTQQEDSAVYLCASSLYRAYEQYFGPGTRLTVT.